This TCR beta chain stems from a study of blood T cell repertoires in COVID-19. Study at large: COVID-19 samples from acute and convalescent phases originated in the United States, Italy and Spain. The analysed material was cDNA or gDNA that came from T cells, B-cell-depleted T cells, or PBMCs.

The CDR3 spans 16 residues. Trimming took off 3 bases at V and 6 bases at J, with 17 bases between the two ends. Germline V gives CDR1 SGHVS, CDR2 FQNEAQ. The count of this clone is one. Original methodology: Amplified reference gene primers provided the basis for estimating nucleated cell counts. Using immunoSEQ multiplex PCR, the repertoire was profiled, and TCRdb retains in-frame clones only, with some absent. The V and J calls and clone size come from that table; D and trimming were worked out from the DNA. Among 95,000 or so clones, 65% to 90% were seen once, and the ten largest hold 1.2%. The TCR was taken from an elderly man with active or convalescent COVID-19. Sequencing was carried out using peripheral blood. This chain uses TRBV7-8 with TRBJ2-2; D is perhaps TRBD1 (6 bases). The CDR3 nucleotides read TGTGCCAGCAGCTTGCCTCGGGACACCCCAGCCGGGGAGCTGTTTTTT. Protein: CASSLPRDTPAGELFF.